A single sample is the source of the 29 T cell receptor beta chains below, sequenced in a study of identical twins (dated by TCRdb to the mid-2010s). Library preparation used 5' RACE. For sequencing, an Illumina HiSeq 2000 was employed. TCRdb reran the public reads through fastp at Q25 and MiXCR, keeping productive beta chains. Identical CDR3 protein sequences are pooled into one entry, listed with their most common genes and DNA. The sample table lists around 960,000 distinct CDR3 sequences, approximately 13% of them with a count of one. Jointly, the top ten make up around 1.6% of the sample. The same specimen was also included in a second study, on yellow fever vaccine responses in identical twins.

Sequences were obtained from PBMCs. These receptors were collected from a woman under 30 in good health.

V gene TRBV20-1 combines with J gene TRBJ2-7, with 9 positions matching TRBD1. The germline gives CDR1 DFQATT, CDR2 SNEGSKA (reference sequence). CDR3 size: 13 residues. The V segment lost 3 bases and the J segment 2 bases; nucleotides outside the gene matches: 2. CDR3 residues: CSARWTGAYEQYF. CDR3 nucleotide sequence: TGCAGTGCTAGGTGGACAGGGGCCTACGAGCAGTACTTC.

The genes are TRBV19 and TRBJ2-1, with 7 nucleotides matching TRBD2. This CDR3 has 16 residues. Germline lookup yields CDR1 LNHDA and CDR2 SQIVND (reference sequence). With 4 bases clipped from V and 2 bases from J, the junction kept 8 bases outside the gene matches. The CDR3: CASSNGRLATYNEQFF. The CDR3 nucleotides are TGTGCCAGTAGTAATGGGAGACTAGCAACCTACAATGAGCAGTTCTTC. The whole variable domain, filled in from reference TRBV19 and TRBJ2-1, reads DGGITQSPKYLFRKEGQNVTLSCEQNLNHDAMYWYRQDPGQGLRLIYYSQIVNDFQKGDIAEGYSVSREKKESFPLTVTSAQKNPTAFYLCASSNGRLATYNEQFFGPGTRLTVL.

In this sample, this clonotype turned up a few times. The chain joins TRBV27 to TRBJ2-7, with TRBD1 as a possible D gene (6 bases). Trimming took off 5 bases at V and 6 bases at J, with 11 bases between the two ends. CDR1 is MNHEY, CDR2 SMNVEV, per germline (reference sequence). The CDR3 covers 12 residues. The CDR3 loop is CASSRDTGEQYF. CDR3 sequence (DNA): TGTGCCAGCAGTCGGGACACCGGCGAGCAGTACTTC.

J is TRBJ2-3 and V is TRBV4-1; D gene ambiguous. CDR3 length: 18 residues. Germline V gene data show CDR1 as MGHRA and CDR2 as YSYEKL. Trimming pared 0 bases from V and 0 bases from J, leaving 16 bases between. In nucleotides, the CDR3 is TGCGCCAGCAGCCAAGATCCAGTATTTCCCCTAAGCACAGATACGCAGTATTTT. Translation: CASSQDPVFPLSTDTQYF.

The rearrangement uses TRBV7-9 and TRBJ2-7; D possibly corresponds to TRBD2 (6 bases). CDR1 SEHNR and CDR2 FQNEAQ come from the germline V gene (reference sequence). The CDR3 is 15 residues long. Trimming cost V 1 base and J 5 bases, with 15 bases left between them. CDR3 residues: CASSLVVSGGDEQYF. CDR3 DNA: TGTGCCAGCAGCTTAGTGGTTAGCGGAGGGGACGAGCAGTACTTC.

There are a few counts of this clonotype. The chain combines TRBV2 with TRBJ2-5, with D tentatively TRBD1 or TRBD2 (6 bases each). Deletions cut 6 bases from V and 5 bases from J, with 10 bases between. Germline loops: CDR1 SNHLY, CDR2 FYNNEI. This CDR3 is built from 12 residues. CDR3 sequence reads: CASRRGVETQYF. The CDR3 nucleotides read TGTGCCAGCAGGAGGGGGGTCGAGACCCAGTACTTC.

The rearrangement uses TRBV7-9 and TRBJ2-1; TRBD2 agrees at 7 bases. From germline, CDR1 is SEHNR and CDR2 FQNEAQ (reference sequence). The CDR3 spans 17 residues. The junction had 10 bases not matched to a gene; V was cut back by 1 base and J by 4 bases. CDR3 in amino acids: CASSLGAGVGKYNEQFF. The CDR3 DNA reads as TGTGCCAGCAGCTTAGGGGCGGGAGTGGGAAAATACAATGAGCAGTTCTTC.

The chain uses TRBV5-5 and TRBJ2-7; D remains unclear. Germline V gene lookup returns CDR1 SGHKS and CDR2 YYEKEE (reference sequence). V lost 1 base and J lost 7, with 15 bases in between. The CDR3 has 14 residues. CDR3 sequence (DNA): TGTGCCAGCAGCTTGTACAGCTCAGCAGGAGAGCAGTACGTC. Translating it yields CASSLYSSAGEQYV.

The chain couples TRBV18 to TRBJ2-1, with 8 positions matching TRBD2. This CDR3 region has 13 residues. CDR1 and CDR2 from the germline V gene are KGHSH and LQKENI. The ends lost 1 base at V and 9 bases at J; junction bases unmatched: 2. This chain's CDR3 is CASSPLGGGEQFF. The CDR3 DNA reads TGTGCCAGCTCACCACTCGGGGGGGGTGAGCAGTTCTTC.

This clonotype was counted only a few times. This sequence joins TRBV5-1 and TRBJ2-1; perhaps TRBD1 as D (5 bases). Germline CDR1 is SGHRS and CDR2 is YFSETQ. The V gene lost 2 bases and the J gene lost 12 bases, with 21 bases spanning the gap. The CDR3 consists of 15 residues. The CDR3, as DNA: TGCGCCAGCAGCTTAGACAGCTCCAAGGATTTCGGGCAGTTCTTC. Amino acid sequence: CASSLDSSKDFGQFF. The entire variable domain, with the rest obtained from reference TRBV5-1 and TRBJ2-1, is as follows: KAGVTQTPRYLIKTRGQQVTLSCSPISGHRSVSWYQQTPGQGLQFLFEYFSETQRNKGNFPGRFSGRQFSNSRSEMNVSTLELGDSALYLCASSLDSSKDFGQFFGPGTRLTVL.

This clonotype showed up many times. The CDR3 loop reads CASSLFGIGGNEQFF. The CDR3 coding sequence is TGTGCCAGCAGTTTGTTCGGTATAGGGGGGAATGAGCAGTTCTTC. J is TRBJ2-1 and V is TRBV12-3 or TRBV12-4; D is possibly TRBD1 or TRBD2 (6 bases each). The CDR3 extends over 15 amino acids. The germline V and J ends were trimmed by 3 bases and 7 bases, with 16 bases remaining between them.

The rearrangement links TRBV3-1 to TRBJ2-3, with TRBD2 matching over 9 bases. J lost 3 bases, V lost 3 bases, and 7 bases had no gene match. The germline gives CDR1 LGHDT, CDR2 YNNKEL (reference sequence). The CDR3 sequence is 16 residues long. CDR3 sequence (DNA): TGTGCCAGCAGCCAGGCCGCGGGGGGGCAAACAGATACGCAGTATTTT. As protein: CASSQAAGGQTDTQYF.

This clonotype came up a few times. DNA for the CDR3: TGCAGCGTTGGGGTTTTACAGGGTGGAGGAGGAAACACCATATATTTT. Amino acids: CSVGVLQGGGGNTIYF. This sequence joins TRBV29-1 and TRBJ1-3, with a tentative D call TRBD1 (6 bases). Trimming took off 4 bases at V and 4 bases at J, with 20 bases between the two ends. The CDR3 contains 16 residues. Germline V gene lookup returns CDR1 SQVTM and CDR2 ANQGSEA.

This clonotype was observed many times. CDR3 sequence: CATQDREGNQPQHF. CDR3 coding DNA: TGTGCCACCCAGGACAGGGAGGGGAATCAGCCCCAGCATTTT. The chain links TRBV28 to TRBJ1-5, with 8 bases fitting TRBD1. CDR1 is MDHEN and CDR2 is SYDVKM in the germline V gene. V lost 10 bases, J lost 4 bases, and 9 bases stayed unmatched. The CDR3 has 14 residues.

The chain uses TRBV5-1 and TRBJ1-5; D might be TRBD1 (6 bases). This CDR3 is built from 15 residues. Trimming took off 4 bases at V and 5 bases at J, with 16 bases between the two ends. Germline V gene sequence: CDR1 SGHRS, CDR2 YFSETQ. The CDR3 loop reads CASSPTDPGDQPQHF. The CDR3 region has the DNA TGCGCCAGCAGCCCTACCGACCCAGGGGATCAGCCCCAGCATTTT.

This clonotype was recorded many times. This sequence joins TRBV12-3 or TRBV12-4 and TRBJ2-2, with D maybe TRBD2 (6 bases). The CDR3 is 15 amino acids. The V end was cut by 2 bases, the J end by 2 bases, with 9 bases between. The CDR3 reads CASSLWDSNTGELFF. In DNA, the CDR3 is TGTGCCAGCAGTTTATGGGACTCCAACACCGGGGAGCTGTTTTTT.

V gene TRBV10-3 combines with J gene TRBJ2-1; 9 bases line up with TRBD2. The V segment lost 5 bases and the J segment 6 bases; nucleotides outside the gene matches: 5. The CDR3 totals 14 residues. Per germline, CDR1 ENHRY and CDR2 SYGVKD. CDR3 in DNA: TGTGCCATCAGTAATACTAGCGGGCCCAATGAGCAGTTCTTC. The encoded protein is CAISNTSGPNEQFF.

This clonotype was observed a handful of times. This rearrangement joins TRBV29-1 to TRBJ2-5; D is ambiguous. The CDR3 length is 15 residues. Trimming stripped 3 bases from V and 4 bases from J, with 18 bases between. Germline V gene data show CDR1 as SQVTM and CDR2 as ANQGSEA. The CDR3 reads CSVDGRGELAETQYF. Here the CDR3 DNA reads TGCAGCGTTGACGGCCGCGGAGAACTTGCAGAGACCCAGTACTTC.

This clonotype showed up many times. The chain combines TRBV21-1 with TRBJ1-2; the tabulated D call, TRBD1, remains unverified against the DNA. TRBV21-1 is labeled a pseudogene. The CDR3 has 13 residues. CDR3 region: CASSRRDSYGYTF. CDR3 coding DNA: TGTGCCAGCAGTCGCCGGGACAGCTATGGCTACACCTTC.

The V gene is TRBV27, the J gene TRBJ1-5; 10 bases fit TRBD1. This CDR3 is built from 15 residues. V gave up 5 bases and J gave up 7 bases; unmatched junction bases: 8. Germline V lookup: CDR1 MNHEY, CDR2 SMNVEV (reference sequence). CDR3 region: CASSPRDRGHQPQHF. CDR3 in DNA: TGTGCCAGCAGTCCCCGGGACAGGGGTCACCAGCCCCAGCATTTT.

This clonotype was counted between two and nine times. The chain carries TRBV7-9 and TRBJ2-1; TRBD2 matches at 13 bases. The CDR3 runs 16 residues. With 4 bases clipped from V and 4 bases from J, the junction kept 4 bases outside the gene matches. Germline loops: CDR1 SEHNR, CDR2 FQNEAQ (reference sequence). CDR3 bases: TGTGCCAGCAGCTACTGGACTAGCGGGAGATACAATGAGCAGTTCTTC. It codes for CASSYWTSGRYNEQFF.

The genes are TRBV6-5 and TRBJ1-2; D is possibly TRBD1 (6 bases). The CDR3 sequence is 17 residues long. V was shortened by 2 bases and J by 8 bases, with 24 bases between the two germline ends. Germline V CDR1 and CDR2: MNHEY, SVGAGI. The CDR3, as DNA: TGTGCCAGCAGTTACGTTTCGGGGGGCGAACCTCCTGGCGGCTACACCTTC. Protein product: CASSYVSGGEPPGGYTF.

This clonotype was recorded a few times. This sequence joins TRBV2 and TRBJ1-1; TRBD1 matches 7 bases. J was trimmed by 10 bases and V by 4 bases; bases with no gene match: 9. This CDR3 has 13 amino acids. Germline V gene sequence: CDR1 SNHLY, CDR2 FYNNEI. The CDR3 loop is CASSVGQSLGAFF. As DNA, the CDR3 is TGTGCCAGCAGTGTGGGACAGTCGCTTGGAGCTTTCTTT.

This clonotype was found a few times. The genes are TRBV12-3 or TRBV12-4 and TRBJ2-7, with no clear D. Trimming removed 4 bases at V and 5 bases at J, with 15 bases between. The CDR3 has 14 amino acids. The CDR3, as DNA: TGTGCCAGCAGTTACAGATTCAGGATGCACGAGCAGTACTTC. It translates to CASSYRFRMHEQYF.

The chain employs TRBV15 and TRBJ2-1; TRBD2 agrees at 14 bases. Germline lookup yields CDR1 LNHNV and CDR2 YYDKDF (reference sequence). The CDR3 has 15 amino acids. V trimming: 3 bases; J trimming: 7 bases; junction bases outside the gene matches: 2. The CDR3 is CATSRGLAGENEQFF. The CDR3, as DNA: TGTGCCACCAGCAGGGGACTAGCGGGAGAAAATGAGCAGTTCTTC.

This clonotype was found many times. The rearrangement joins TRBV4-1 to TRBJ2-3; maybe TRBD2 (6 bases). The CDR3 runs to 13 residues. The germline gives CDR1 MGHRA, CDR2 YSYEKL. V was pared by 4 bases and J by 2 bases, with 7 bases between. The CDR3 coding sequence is TGCGCCAGCAGCCCGGGAGCCACAGATACGCAGTATTTT. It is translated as CASSPGATDTQYF.

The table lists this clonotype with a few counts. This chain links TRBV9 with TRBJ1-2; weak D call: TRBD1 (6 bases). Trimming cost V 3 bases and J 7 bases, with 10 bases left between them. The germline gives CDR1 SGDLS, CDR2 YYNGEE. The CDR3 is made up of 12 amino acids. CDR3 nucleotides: TGTGCCAGCAGCGCAAGGGGGGGTGGCTACACCTTC. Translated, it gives CASSARGGGYTF.

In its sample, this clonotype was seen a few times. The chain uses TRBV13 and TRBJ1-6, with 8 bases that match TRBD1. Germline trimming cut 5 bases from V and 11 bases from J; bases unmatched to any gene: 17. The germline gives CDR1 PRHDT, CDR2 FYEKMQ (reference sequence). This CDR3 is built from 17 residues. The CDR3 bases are TGTGCCAGCAGCCGACAACTCCGGGACAGGAGGGATCCACCCCTCCACTTT. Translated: CASSRQLRDRRDPPLHF.

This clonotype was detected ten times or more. The chain's CDR3 is CASSSTGVGGYTF. CDR3 nucleotides: TGCGCCAGCAGCTCGACAGGGGTCGGAGGCTACACCTTC. The rearrangement joins TRBV4-1 to TRBJ1-2, with 8 bases that match TRBD1. The CDR3 covers 13 residues. CDR1 MGHRA and CDR2 YSYEKL come from the germline V gene. Trimming cost V 5 bases and J 8 bases; bases outside gene matches: 7.